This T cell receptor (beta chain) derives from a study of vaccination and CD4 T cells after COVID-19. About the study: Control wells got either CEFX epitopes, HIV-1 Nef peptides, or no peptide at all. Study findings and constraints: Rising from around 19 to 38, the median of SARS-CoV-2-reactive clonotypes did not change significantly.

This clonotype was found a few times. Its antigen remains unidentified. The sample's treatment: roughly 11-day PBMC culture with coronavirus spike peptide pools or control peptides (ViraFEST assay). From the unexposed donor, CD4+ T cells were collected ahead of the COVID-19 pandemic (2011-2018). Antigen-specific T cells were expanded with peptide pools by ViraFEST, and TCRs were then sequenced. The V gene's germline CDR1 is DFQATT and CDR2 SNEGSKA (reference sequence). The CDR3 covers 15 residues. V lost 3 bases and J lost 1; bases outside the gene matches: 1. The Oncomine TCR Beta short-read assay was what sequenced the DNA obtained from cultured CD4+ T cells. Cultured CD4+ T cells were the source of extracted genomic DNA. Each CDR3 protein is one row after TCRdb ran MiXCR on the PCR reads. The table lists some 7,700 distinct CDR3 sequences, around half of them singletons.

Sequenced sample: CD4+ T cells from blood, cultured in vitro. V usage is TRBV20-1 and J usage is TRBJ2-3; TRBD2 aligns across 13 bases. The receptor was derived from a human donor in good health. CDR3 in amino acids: CSASGLAGGTDTQYF. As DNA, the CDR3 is TGCAGTGCTAGCGGACTAGCGGGGGGCACAGATACGCAGTATTTT.